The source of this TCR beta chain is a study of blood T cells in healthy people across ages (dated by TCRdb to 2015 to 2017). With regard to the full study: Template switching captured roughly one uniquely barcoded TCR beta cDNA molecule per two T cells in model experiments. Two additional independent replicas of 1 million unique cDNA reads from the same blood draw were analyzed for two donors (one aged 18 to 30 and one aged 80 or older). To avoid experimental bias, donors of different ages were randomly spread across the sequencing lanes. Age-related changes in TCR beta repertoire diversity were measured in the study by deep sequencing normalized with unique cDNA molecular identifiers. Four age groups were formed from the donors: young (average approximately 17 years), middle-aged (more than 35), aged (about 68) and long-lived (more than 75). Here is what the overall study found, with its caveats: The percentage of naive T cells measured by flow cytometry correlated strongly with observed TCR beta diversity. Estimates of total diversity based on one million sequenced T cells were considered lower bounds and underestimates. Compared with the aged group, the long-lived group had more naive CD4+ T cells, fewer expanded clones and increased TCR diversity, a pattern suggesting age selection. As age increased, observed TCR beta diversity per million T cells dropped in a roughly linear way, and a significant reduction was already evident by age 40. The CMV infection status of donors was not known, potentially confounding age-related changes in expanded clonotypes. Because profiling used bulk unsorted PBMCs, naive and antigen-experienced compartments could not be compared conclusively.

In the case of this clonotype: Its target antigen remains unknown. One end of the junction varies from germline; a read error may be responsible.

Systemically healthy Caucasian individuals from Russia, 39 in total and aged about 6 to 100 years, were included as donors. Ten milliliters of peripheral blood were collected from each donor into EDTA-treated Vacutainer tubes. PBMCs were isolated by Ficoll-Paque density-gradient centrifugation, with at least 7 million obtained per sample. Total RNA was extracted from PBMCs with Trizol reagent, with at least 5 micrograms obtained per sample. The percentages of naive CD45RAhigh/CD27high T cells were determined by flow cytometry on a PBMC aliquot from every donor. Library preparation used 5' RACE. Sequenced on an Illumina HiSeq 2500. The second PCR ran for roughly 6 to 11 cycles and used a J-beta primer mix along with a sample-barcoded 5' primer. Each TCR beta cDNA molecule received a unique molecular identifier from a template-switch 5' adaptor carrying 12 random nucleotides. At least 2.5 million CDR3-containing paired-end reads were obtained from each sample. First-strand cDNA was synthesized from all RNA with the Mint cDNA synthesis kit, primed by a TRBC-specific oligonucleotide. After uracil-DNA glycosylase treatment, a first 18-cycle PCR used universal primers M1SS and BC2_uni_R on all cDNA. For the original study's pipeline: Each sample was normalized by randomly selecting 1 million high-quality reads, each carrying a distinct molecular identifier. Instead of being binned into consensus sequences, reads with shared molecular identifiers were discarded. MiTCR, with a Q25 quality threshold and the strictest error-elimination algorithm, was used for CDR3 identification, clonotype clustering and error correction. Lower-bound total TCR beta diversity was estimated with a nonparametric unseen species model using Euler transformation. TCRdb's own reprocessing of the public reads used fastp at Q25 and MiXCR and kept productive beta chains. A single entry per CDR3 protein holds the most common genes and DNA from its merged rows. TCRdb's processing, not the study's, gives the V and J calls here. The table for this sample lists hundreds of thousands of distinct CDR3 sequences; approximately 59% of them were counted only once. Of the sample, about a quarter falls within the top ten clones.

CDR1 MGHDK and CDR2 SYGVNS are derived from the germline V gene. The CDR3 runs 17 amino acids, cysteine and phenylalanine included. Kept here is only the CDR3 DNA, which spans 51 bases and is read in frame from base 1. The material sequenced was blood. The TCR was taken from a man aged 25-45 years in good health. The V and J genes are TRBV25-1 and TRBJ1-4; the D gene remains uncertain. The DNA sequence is TGTGCCAGCAGTGATTCCCCCCTGGGGTCAACTAATGAAGAACTGTTTTTT. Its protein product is CASSDSPLGSTNEELFF. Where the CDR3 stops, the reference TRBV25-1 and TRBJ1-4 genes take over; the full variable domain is EADIYQTPRYLVIGTGKKITLECSQTMGHDKMYWYQQDPGMELHLIHYSYGVNSTEKGDLSSESTVSRIRTEHFPLTLESARPSHTSQYLCASSDSPLGSTNEELFFGSGTQLSVL.